These 18 T cell receptor beta chains were sequenced from one sample in a study of Ad26.COV2.S vaccination and SARS-CoV-2 variants. This table comes from immunoSEQ multiplex PCR, and its TCRdb copy is limited to in-frame clones, with some not included. The sample records roughly 500,000 clones, around 85% being singletons. Treatment given: about 20 received Ad26.COV2.S at low or high dose, single or two shots; a few received placebo; per-sample allocation not given. Sampling was performed 63 days after the first vaccine or placebo injection. Sequencing used peripheral blood, obtained in a trial of Ad26.COV2.S vaccine versus placebo. These receptors were obtained from a person aged 18-60 years who received the Ad26.COV2.S COVID-19 vaccine or a placebo.

The chain is built from TRBV6-5 and TRBJ2-1, with D tentatively TRBD1 or TRBD2 (6 bases each). Trimming pared 0 bases from V and 5 bases from J, leaving 11 bases between. The germline V gene has CDR1 MNHEY and CDR2 SVGAGI. The CDR3 extends over 15 amino acids. Here the CDR3 reads CASSYSGAGNNEQFF. As DNA, the CDR3 is TGTGCCAGCAGTTACTCGGGGGCGGGGAACAATGAGCAGTTCTTC.

V and J are TRBV23-1 and TRBJ2-7, with TRBD2 matching 8 bases. TRBV23-1 is designated an ORF whose function remains uncertain. This CDR3 region has 20 residues. V shed 0 bases and J 4 bases; nucleotides not matched to a gene: 20. In DNA, the CDR3 is TGCGCCAGCAGTCAATCTTTAGCCGGGAGGGGCGCGGGAGGAGAGTACGAGCAGTACTTC. Its protein product is CASSQSLAGRGAGGEYEQYF.

J is TRBJ1-1 and V is TRBV12-3 or TRBV12-4; TRBD1 agrees at 8 bases. Trimming removed 3 bases from V and 4 bases from J; junction bases left unmatched: 1. CDR3 length: 13 residues. The CDR3 sequence: CASSFTGGTEAFF. CDR3 DNA sequence: TGTGCCAGCAGTTTCACAGGGGGCACTGAAGCTTTCTTT.

J is TRBJ2-2 and V is TRBV6-6, with 9 bases identical to TRBD1. Losses at the gene ends were 6 bases for V and 5 bases for J; bases not matched to a gene: 4. This CDR3 has 14 amino acids. CDR1 and CDR2 from the germline V gene are MNHNY and SVGAGI (reference sequence). The CDR3 nucleotides read TGTGCCAGCAGGACCGGGACAGGGACCGGGGAGCTGTTTTTT. Translating gives CASRTGTGTGELFF.

The J gene is TRBJ1-4, the V gene TRBV7-8; 9 bases are shared with TRBD1. V gave up 1 base and J gave up 8 bases; unmatched junction bases: 8. The CDR3 has 16 amino acids. Germline CDR1 is SGHVS and CDR2 is FQNEAQ. CDR3 amino acids: CASSLETRGQGEKLFF. The DNA of the CDR3 is TGTGCCAGCAGCTTAGAAACGCGCGGACAGGGGGAAAAACTGTTTTTT.

The chain recombines TRBV20-1 with TRBJ1-6; 11 bases map to TRBD1. CDR3 length: 15 amino acids. Trimming removed 3 bases from V and 9 bases from J; junction bases left unmatched: 7. Germline V CDR1 and CDR2: DFQATT, SNEGSKA (reference sequence). The CDR3 protein is CSASRSGQGVSPLHF. The CDR3 bases are TGCAGTGCTAGTAGGTCGGGACAGGGGGTTTCACCCCTCCACTTT.

The genes are TRBV5-4 and TRBJ2-3, with 9 bases identical to TRBD1. Trimming cost V 4 bases and J 5 bases; bases outside gene matches: 11. Germline V lookup: CDR1 SGHNT, CDR2 YYREEE (reference sequence). The CDR3 totals 16 residues. The CDR3 is CASSPGQGRSGDTQYF. CDR3 in DNA: TGTGCCAGCAGCCCCGGACAGGGGAGGAGTGGAGATACGCAGTATTTT.

This chain links TRBV27 with TRBJ2-1, with D perhaps matching TRBD2 (6 bases). The V end lost 2 bases, the J end lost 5 bases, and 10 bases lay between the germline ends. Germline CDR1 and CDR2: MNHEY and SMNVEV (reference sequence). The CDR3 covers 14 residues. CDR3 residues: CASSLAGLNNEQFF. CDR3 bases: TGTGCCAGCAGTTTAGCGGGGCTGAACAATGAGCAGTTCTTC.

The chain recombines TRBV28 with TRBJ1-3; D unresolved. CDR3 size: 15 residues. The germline CDR1 and CDR2 sequences are MDHEN and SYDVKM. The V end lost 3 bases, the J end lost 0 bases, and 9 bases lay between the germline ends. CDR3 coding DNA: TGTGCCAGCAGTTTCGAGGCTCCCTCTGGAAACACCATATATTTT. Encoded protein: CASSFEAPSGNTIYF.

The chain couples TRBV18 to TRBJ2-2; 7 nucleotides match TRBD1. The CDR3 covers 16 residues. Germline V CDR1 and CDR2: KGHSH, LQKENI. V gave up 6 bases and J gave up 3 bases; unmatched junction bases: 10. The CDR3 DNA reads TGTGCCAGCTCGCCAAAGACAGGGATCGACACCGGGGAGCTGTTTTTT. It encodes CASSPKTGIDTGELFF.

Remarks on this clone: Other DNA variants within this sample encode the same CDR3. The rearrangement joins TRBV30 to TRBJ1-1; D is uncertain. The CDR3 consists of 11 residues. Deletions cut 3 bases from V and 4 bases from J, with 6 bases between. CDR1 and CDR2 (germline): GTSNPN, SVGIG (reference sequence). The CDR3 bases are TGTGCCTGGAGGATGGGCACTGAAGCTTTCTTT. Translated: CAWRMGTEAFF.

J is TRBJ2-1 and V is TRBV6-2 or TRBV6-3, with TRBD2 matching 7 bases. CDR1 is MNHEY and CDR2 is SVGEGT in the germline V gene. The CDR3 extends over 12 amino acids. With V trimmed by 6 bases and J by 13 bases, 9 bases remained unmatched. The CDR3 loop is CASSPTAGEQFF. The CDR3 DNA reads TGTGCCAGCAGCCCCACCGCGGGAGAACAGTTCTTC.

This rearrangement joins TRBV29-1 to TRBJ2-3; D not resolved. This CDR3 has 14 residues. V was pared by 3 bases and J by 4 bases, with 14 bases between. Germline lookup yields CDR1 SQVTM and CDR2 ANQGSEA. The CDR3 protein is CSVEDNAHPDTQYF. In nucleotides, the CDR3 is TGCAGCGTTGAGGATAACGCACACCCAGATACGCAGTATTTT.

The chain has TRBV6-5 and TRBJ1-2; D ambiguous. This CDR3 spans 15 amino acids. The germline V and J ends were trimmed by 6 bases and 4 bases, with 18 bases remaining between them. Germline-derived CDR1 and CDR2 are MNHEY and SVGAGI. CDR3 DNA sequence: TGTGCCAGCAGCTGGTCTGGCCTGGACCTCTATGGCTACACCTTC. As protein: CASSWSGLDLYGYTF.

V and J are TRBV15 and TRBJ1-1; 9 bases are a match to TRBD1. The CDR3 runs to 14 residues. V dropped 5 bases and J dropped 8; count of bases not matched to a gene: 9. Germline lookup yields CDR1 LNHNV and CDR2 YYDKDF (reference sequence). Here the CDR3 reads CATSLGTGMGEAFF. DNA of the CDR3: TGTGCCACCAGCCTGGGGACAGGGATGGGGGAAGCTTTCTTT.

This sequence joins TRBV27 and TRBJ1-6; D is perhaps TRBD1 (5 bases). Germline V gene sequence: CDR1 MNHEY, CDR2 SMNVEV (reference sequence). V lost 0 bases and J lost 8, with 11 bases in between. CDR3 length: 15 amino acids. The CDR3 region has the DNA TGTGCCAGCAGTTTATCGGGGGAAGCCGATTCACCCCTCCACTTT. Translation gives CASSLSGEADSPLHF.

V gene TRBV19 combines with J gene TRBJ2-2, with D possibly matching TRBD2 (6 bases). Looked up from germline, CDR1 is LNHDA and CDR2 is SQIVND (reference sequence). The CDR3 runs to 16 residues. V gave up 5 bases and J gave up 8 bases, with 21 bases separating them. Written as DNA, the CDR3 is TGTGCCAGTAGTCCTAGAGGGGCAGCGGGCCTAGGGGAGCTGTTTTTT. Its protein product is CASSPRGAAGLGELFF.

The V call is TRBV20-1, the J call TRBJ1-2, with D uncertain. This CDR3 region has 11 residues. The germline CDR1 and CDR2 sequences are DFQATT and SNEGSKA (reference sequence). Trimming left V 5 bases short and J 8 bases short, with 12 bases between. The CDR3 region has the DNA TGCAGTGCTGAGTGGGCTTCAGGCTACACCTTC. Its protein is CSAEWASGYTF.